This T cell receptor beta chain was identified in a study of cytomegalovirus exposure and HLA in healthy donors. The PCR was carried out with 60 Vbeta primers and 13 Jbeta primers. Some clones are missing from TCRdb's copy, which holds only in-frame ones; the method was immunoSEQ multiplex PCR. The sample carries some 150,000 clones, over 80% recorded once. This CDR3 comprises 15 residues. The ends were cut back, 0 bases at V and 8 bases at J, with 16 bases in the middle. Germline V gene data show CDR1 as ENHRY and CDR2 as SYGVKD. J is TRBJ1-2 and V is TRBV10-3, with a possible D match to TRBD1 (5 bases). Sequencing was carried out using PBMCs. This clonotype was obtained from a male donor in good health and CMV-seronegative. Written as DNA, the CDR3 is TGTGCCATCAGTGAGTCGCAGCGGGGACCTAAAGGCTACACCTTC. Translated: CAISESQRGPKGYTF.